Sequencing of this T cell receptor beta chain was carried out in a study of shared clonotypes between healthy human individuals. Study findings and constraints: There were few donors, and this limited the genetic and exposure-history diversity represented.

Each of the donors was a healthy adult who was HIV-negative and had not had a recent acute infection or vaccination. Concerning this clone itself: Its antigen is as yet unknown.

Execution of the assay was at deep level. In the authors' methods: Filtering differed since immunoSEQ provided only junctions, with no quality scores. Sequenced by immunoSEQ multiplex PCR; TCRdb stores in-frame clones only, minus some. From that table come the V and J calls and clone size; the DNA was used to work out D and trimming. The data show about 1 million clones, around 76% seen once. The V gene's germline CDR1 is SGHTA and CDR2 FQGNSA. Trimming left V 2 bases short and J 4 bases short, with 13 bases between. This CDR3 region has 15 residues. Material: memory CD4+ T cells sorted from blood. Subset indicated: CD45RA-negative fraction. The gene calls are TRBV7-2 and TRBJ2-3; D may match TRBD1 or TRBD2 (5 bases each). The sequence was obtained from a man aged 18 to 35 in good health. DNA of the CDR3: TGTGCCAGCAGCTTACGGCCAGAGGGGCCAGATACGCAGTATTTT. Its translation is CASSLRPEGPDTQYF.